The T cell receptor (beta chain) under discussion was sequenced for a study of cytomegalovirus exposure and HLA in healthy donors. Study observations and caveats: For most subjects, TCR beta sequences were reported to predict HLA-A and HLA-B alleles with accuracy. The study designated fewer than 200 TCR beta chains cytomegalovirus-associated. Data from an earlier analysis indicated that most TCR beta V segments were productive either about 90% or about 30% of the time. With later analysis, a missense DCLRE1C variant became linked to TCR beta V- and J-gene trimming.

On this clone itself: The antigen remains unidentified.

A multiplex PCR was run with 60 Vbeta primers and 13 Jbeta primers. Libraries were prepared by immunoSEQ multiplex PCR; TCRdb keeps only in-frame clonotypes and omits some of them. This table holds approximately 170,000 clones, about 84% found once. Trimming pared 5 bases from V and 6 bases from J, leaving 15 bases between. This CDR3 has 14 amino acids. CDR1 KGHSH and CDR2 LQKENI come from the germline V gene. The sequence came from a man in his fifties or sixties in good health and CMV-seropositive. This sequence joins TRBV18 and TRBJ2-3, with TRBD2 as a possible D gene (6 bases). Specimen: PBMCs. CDR3 in amino acids: CASSRTTVGDTQYF. In DNA form, the CDR3 reads TGTGCCAGCTCAAGGACTACCGTTGGGGATACGCAGTATTTT.